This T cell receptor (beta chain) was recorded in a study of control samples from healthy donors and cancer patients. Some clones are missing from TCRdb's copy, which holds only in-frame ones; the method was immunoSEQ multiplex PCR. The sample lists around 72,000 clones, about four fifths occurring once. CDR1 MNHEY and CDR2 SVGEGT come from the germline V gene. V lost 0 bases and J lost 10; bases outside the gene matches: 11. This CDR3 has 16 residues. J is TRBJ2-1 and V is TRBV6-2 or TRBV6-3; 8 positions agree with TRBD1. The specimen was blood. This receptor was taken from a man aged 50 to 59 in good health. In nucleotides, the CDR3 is TGTGCCAGCAGTTACTCGGGCAGGGGGCGATGGGACGAGCAGTTCTTC. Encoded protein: CASSYSGRGRWDEQFF.